The 18 T cell receptor beta chains below were found in one sample sequenced in a study of blood T cell repertoires in COVID-19. The protocol was immunoSEQ multiplex PCR, while the TCRdb copy is restricted to in-frame clones and leaves out a portion. The data contain a few hundred thousand clones, 80% to 95% of them singletons. Sequencing was carried out using peripheral blood. The receptors originated from a person under 30 with COVID-19, enrolled during active disease.

The CDR3 reads CASSGGYNSPLHF. The CDR3, as DNA: TGTGCCAGCAGCGGCGGTTATAATTCACCCCTCCACTTT. The chain joins TRBV11-2 to TRBJ1-6; D ambiguous. The CDR3 loop spans 13 amino acids. Germline CDR1 SGHAT, CDR2 FQNNGV. V lost 5 bases, J lost 4 bases, and 6 bases lay in between.

This chain uses TRBV9 with TRBJ1-4; possible D gene TRBD1, 6 bases. The CDR3 is made up of 15 amino acids. V lost 3 bases and J 7 bases, leaving 16 bases between the germline ends. The germline V gene has CDR1 SGDLS and CDR2 YYNGEE. CDR3 region: CASSASGTISEKLFF. The CDR3 region has the DNA TGTGCCAGCAGCGCTTCCGGGACAATCAGTGAAAAACTGTTTTTT. The full variable domain, with the rest looked up from reference TRBV9 and TRBJ1-4, is DSGVTQTPKHLITATGQRVTLRCSPRSGDLSVYWYQQSLDQGLQFLIQYYNGEERAKGNILERFSAQQFPDLHSELNLSSLELGDSALYFCASSASGTISEKLFFGSGTQLSVL.

The chain carries TRBV12-3 or TRBV12-4 and TRBJ2-1; perhaps TRBD2 as D (6 bases). The length of the CDR3 is 12 residues. V lost 10 bases, J lost 1 base, and 8 bases lay in between. CDR3 amino acids: CATGVSYNEQFF. The CDR3, as DNA: TGTGCCACGGGAGTATCCTACAATGAGCAGTTCTTC.

This clone occurred once. The J gene is TRBJ1-3, the V gene TRBV19, with 8 nucleotides matching TRBD1. Trimming took 3 bases from V and 0 from J; bases not matched to a gene: 1. The V gene's germline CDR1 is LNHDA and CDR2 SQIVND (reference sequence). The CDR3 length is 15 residues. The CDR3 nucleotides read TGTGCCAGTAGTATGGGACAGGTCTCTGGAAACACCATATATTTT. Translated, it gives CASSMGQVSGNTIYF.

The chain recombines TRBV4-2 with TRBJ2-7, with TRBD2 identical over 7 bases. V was pared by 0 bases and J by 2 bases, with 10 bases of the junction left unmatched. Germline V gene lookup returns CDR1 LGHNA and CDR2 YNFKEQ. CDR3 length: 17 residues. The chain's CDR3 is CASSQDRSAGLAYEQYF. CDR3 bases: TGTGCCAGCAGCCAAGATCGTTCAGCGGGATTGGCCTACGAGCAGTACTTC.

V gene TRBV24-1 combines with J gene TRBJ2-5, with TRBD2 identical over 10 bases. Germline V CDR1 and CDR2: KGHDR, SFDVKD. The trim removed 2 bases at V and 2 bases at J, leaving 4 bases unmatched. The CDR3 runs to 16 residues. CDR3 nucleotide sequence: TGTGCCACCAGTGATTGGACTAGCGGTATTCAAGAGACCCAGTACTTC. Encoded protein: CATSDWTSGIQETQYF.

The chain joins TRBV11-2 to TRBJ2-6, with no clear D. The germline gives CDR1 SGHAT, CDR2 FQNNGV. There are 12 residues in the CDR3. The V and J ends lost 5 bases and 5 bases respectively, with 4 bases between them. Here the CDR3 DNA reads TGTGCCAGCAGCCTCTGGGCCAACGTCCTGACTTTC. Amino acids: CASSLWANVLTF.

The chain couples TRBV14 to TRBJ2-1; D is perhaps TRBD1 (6 bases). The CDR3 length is 13 residues. CDR1 and CDR2 from the germline V gene are SGHDN and FVKESK. V was shortened by 3 bases and J by 9 bases, with 12 bases between the two germline ends. The CDR3 DNA is TGTGCCAGCAGCCAGTTCAGGGGTCCTGAGCAGTTCTTC. The encoded protein is CASSQFRGPEQFF. Based on the CDR3 plus reference TRBV14 and TRBJ2-1, the full variable domain is EAGVTQFPSHSVIEKGQTVTLRCDPISGHDNLYWYRRVMGKEIKFLLHFVKESKQDESGMPNNRFLAERTGGTYSTLKVQPAELEDSGVYFCASSQFRGPEQFFGPGTRLTVL.

The chain carries TRBV9 and TRBJ1-2; unclear D gene. The CDR3 has 13 residues. Germline loops: CDR1 SGDLS, CDR2 YYNGEE. Trimming left V 3 bases short and J 8 bases short, with 14 bases between. CDR3 residues: CASSGREEEGYTF. The CDR3 DNA reads as TGTGCCAGCAGCGGAAGGGAGGAAGAAGGCTACACCTTC.

The CDR3: CASSPGARVYTF. CDR3 DNA sequence: TGTGCCAGCAGCCCGGGAGCACGGGTCTACACCTTC. The rearrangement links TRBV6-2 or TRBV6-3 to TRBJ1-2; D remains ambiguous. The germline V gene encodes CDR1 MNHEY and CDR2 SVGEGT. This CDR3 is built from 12 residues. Trimming cost V 6 bases and J 10 bases, with 15 bases left between them.

The CDR3 sequence: CASSSSSGRATSSYNEQFF. The CDR3 DNA is TGTGCCAGCAGTTCGTCTAGCGGGAGGGCAACTAGCTCCTACAATGAGCAGTTCTTC. The V gene is TRBV27, the J gene TRBJ2-1; the match to TRBD2 covers 12 bases. CDR3 length: 19 residues. Germline CDR1 is MNHEY and CDR2 is SMNVEV (reference sequence). V shed 4 bases and J 0 bases; nucleotides not matched to a gene: 10.

V is TRBV29-1 and J is TRBJ2-1; 7 bases are shared with TRBD2. With 6 bases clipped from V and 8 bases from J, the junction kept 7 bases outside the gene matches. CDR3 size: 12 residues. Germline loops: CDR1 SQVTM, CDR2 ANQGSEA. The CDR3 DNA follows: TGCAGCGTGCCCAGGACTAGTCATGAGCAGTTCTTC. It encodes CSVPRTSHEQFF.

In its sample, this clone was seen a few times. The chain has TRBV9 and TRBJ1-4, with 11 bases lining up with TRBD1. After removal of 4 bases from V and 1 base from J, the junction contained 6 bases not matched to a gene. This CDR3 contains 17 residues. Germline CDR1 is SGDLS and CDR2 is YYNGEE. This chain's CDR3 is CASSQDRGQGTNEKLFF. The CDR3 DNA sequence: TGTGCCAGCAGCCAGGACAGGGGGCAGGGAACTAATGAAAAACTGTTTTTT.

The genes are TRBV6-5 and TRBJ2-1; 7 nucleotides line up with TRBD1. V was pared by 5 bases and J by 12 bases, with 13 bases of the junction left unmatched. This CDR3 region has 14 residues. The germline CDR1 and CDR2 sequences are MNHEY and SVGAGI. CDR3 loop: CASSPRGQHKGQFF. In DNA form, the CDR3 reads TGTGCCAGCAGTCCCAGGGGACAGCATAAAGGGCAGTTCTTC.

The chain employs TRBV19 and TRBJ2-7, with TRBD2 matching 13 bases. CDR1 is LNHDA and CDR2 is SQIVND in the germline V gene (reference sequence). CDR3 size: 15 residues. With V trimmed by 5 bases and J by 2 bases, 3 bases remained unmatched. The CDR3 sequence: CASSLTSGRAYEQYF. The CDR3 nucleotides read TGTGCCAGTAGTCTTACTAGCGGGAGGGCCTACGAGCAGTACTTC.

V gene TRBV6-2 or TRBV6-3 combines with J gene TRBJ1-4; 9 nucleotides match TRBD1. The ends lost 3 bases at V and 5 bases at J; junction bases unmatched: 7. Looked up from germline, CDR1 is MNHEY and CDR2 is SVGEGT. This CDR3 comprises 16 residues. CDR3 bases: TGTGCCAGCAGTTATGACCGGGACAGGGAGAATGAAAAACTGTTTTTT. It encodes CASSYDRDRENEKLFF.

The V and J genes are TRBV5-1 and TRBJ2-2; D uncertain. Looked up from germline, CDR1 is SGHRS and CDR2 is YFSETQ. This CDR3 spans 13 amino acids. V lost 7 bases and J lost 2, with 9 bases in between. The chain's CDR3 is CASLGLNTGELFF. The CDR3 coding sequence is TGCGCCAGCCTGGGCCTTAACACCGGGGAGCTGTTTTTT.

The rearrangement joins TRBV4-1 to TRBJ2-5, with TRBD2 identical over 13 bases. Germline V gene sequence: CDR1 MGHRA, CDR2 YSYEKL. The V segment lost 0 bases and the J segment 5 bases; nucleotides outside the gene matches: 3. This CDR3 is 16 amino acids long. CDR3 loop: CASSQEVTSGGETQYF. The CDR3 nucleotides are TGCGCCAGCAGCCAAGAAGTGACTAGCGGGGGGGAGACCCAGTACTTC.